A single sample is the source of the 10 T cell receptor beta chains below, sequenced in a study of blood T cells in healthy people across ages. Sample-barcoded 5' priming and a J-beta primer mix drove a second PCR of roughly 6 to 12 cycles. One entry per CDR3 protein, called by TCRdb with MiXCR from the 5' RACE reads. The sample includes fewer than 950,000 distinct CDR3 sequences, roughly 34% of them seen just once. The material sequenced was blood. These receptors were taken from a man younger than 35 in good health.

This clonotype was seen only a few times. This sequence joins TRBV10-3 and TRBJ1-4; D is undetermined. Per the germline V gene, CDR1 is ENHRY and CDR2 is SYGVKD. CDR3 length: 19 residues. Trimming shortened V by 8 bases and J by 0 bases, and 25 bases separated the two germline ends. The CDR3 is CAICQVTRIRTTTNEKLFF. The CDR3 DNA reads TGTGCCATCTGCCAAGTTACTCGGATCCGAACAACAACTAATGAAAAACTGTTTTTT.

The J gene is TRBJ2-7, the V gene TRBV13, with D perhaps matching TRBD1 (6 bases). The CDR3 totals 15 residues. The germline gives CDR1 PRHDT, CDR2 FYEKMQ (reference sequence). The V end was cut by 0 bases, the J end by 5 bases, with 14 bases between. The CDR3 DNA reads TGTGCCAGCAGCTTAGGACTCAGGGGTCGAGACGAGCAGTACTTC. The encoded protein is CASSLGLRGRDEQYF.

The chain joins TRBV20-1 to TRBJ1-6; no firm D call. The CDR3 consists of 14 residues. CDR1 is DFQATT, CDR2 SNEGSKA, per germline (reference sequence). V dropped 3 bases and J dropped 8 bases, with 14 bases sitting between them. DNA for the CDR3: TGCAGTGCTAGGGAAGACGTCGGCGATTCACCCCTCCACTTT. It translates to CSAREDVGDSPLHF.

The rearrangement joins TRBV20-1 to TRBJ2-5; unclear D gene. The length of the CDR3 is 13 residues. Germline assignment: CDR1 DFQATT and CDR2 SNEGSKA (reference sequence). The CDR3 loop is CNAREHSQETQYF. The CDR3 DNA is TGCAATGCGAGAGAACATTCCCAAGAGACCCAGTACTTC.

This clonotype has ten or more counts. This chain connects TRBV7-3 to TRBJ2-7, with a possible D match to TRBD2 (6 bases). Looked up from germline, CDR1 is SGHTA and CDR2 is FQGTGA. This CDR3 contains 14 residues. V gave up 1 base and J gave up 7 bases, with 14 bases separating them. DNA for the CDR3: TGTGCCAGCAGCTTAAGCGCGGGGTACAATGAGCAGTACTTC. This translates into CASSLSAGYNEQYF.

The V call is TRBV5-1, the J call TRBJ1-2; TRBD1 might be the D (5 bases). V was cut by 5 bases and J by 6 bases, with 20 bases left in between. The CDR3 runs 15 residues. Germline V gene lookup returns CDR1 SGHRS and CDR2 YFSETQ. CDR3 in amino acids: CASRTSGGYRNGYTF. The CDR3 coding sequence is TGCGCCAGCAGAACCTCCGGGGGGTATCGTAATGGCTACACCTTC.

In its sample, this clonotype was seen a few times. V gene TRBV18 combines with J gene TRBJ1-2, with D uncertain. Trimming removed 2 bases from V and 5 bases from J, with 12 bases in between. The CDR3 sequence is 14 residues long. Germline lookup yields CDR1 KGHSH and CDR2 LQKENI. The CDR3 loop reads CASSPERVSYGYTF. The CDR3 nucleotides are TGTGCCAGCTCACCAGAGAGGGTTTCATATGGCTACACCTTC.

This clonotype has only a few counts. The V and J genes are TRBV5-6 and TRBJ1-4; weak D call: TRBD1 (5 bases). Germline V gene lookup returns CDR1 SGHDT and CDR2 YYEEEE. This CDR3 is 13 amino acids long. V lost 4 bases to trimming and J lost 13 bases, with 17 bases between them. For the CDR3, the DNA is TGTGCCAGCAGCCCAGGCGAGGGGATGGGACTGTTTTTT. Amino acid sequence: CASSPGEGMGLFF.

CDR3 sequence: CASSPDGRARGYTF. As DNA, the CDR3 is TGTGCCAGCAGTCCCGACGGGCGCGCTCGTGGCTACACCTTC. The chain combines TRBV27 with TRBJ1-2; D call uncertain. The germline V and J ends were trimmed by 5 bases and 7 bases, with 17 bases remaining between them. The CDR3 loop spans 14 amino acids. CDR1 is MNHEY and CDR2 is SMNVEV in the germline V gene (reference sequence).

This clonotype was recorded at least ten times. This chain uses TRBV24-1 with TRBJ2-3; possibly TRBD1 for D (5 bases). There are 15 residues in the CDR3. V lost 3 bases, J lost 3 bases, and 12 bases lay in between. In germline, CDR1 is KGHDR, CDR2 SFDVKD. Here the CDR3 DNA reads TGTGCCACCAGTGATGCAGACAGAGAAACAGATACGCAGTATTTT. This sequence encodes CATSDADRETDTQYF.